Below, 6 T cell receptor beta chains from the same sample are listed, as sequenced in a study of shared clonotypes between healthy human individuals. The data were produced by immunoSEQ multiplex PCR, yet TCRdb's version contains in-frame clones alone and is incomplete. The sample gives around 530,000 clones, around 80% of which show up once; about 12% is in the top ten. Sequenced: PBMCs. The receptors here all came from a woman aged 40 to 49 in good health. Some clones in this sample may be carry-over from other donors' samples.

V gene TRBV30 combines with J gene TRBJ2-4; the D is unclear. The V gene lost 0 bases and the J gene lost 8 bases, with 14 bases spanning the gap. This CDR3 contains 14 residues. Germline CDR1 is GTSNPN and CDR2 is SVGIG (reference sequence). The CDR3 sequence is CAWSVRQWIDIQYF. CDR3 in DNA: TGTGCCTGGAGTGTAAGGCAGTGGATTGACATTCAGTACTTC.

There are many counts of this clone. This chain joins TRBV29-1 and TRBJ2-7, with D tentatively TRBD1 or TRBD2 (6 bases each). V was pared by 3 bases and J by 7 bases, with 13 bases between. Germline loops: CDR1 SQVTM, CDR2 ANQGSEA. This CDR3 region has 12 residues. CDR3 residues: CSVERGAGEQYF. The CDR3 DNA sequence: TGCAGCGTTGAGAGGGGGGCTGGGGAGCAGTACTTC.

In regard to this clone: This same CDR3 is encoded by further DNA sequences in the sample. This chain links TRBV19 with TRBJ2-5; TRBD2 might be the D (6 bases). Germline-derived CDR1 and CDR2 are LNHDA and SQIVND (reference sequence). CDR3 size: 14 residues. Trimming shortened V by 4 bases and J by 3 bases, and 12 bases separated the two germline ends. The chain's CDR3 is CASSTPGLKETQYF. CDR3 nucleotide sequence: TGTGCCAGTAGTACACCGGGACTCAAAGAGACCCAGTACTTC.

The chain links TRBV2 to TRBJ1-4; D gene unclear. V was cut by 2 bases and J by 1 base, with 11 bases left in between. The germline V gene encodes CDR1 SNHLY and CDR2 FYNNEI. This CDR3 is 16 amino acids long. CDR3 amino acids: CASSEYPAGTNEKLFF. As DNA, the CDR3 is TGTGCCAGCAGTGAATACCCCGCGGGAACTAATGAAAAACTGTTTTTT.

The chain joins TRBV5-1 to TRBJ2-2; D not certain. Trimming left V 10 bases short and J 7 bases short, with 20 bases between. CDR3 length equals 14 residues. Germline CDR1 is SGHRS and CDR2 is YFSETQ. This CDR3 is CAGRPQVDIGELFF. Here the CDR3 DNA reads TGCGCCGGACGACCTCAGGTGGATATCGGGGAGCTGTTTTTT.

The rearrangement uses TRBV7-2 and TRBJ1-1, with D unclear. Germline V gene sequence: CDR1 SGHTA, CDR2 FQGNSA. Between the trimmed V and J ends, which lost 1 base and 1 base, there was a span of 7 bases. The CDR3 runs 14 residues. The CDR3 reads CASSLGTQNTEAFF. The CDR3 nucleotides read TGTGCCAGCAGCTTAGGGACTCAGAACACTGAAGCTTTCTTT.